The 8 T cell receptor beta chains in this list originate from one sample, sequenced in a study of tumor-infiltrating lymphocytes in primary liver carcinoma. They got blood RNA out of unsorted whole blood and also pulled out germline DNA. Synthesis of TCR beta cDNA was carried out from 500 ng total RNA with a constant-region primer. Amplification in three nested multiplex PCR rounds with slightly modified ARM-PCR gave rise to TCR beta libraries. A C-beta reverse primer was combined with TRBV1-TRBV30 forward primers in the first two PCR rounds, and each round had approximately 9 cycles. TCRdb ran MiXCR on the multiplex PCR reads and lists one entry per CDR3 protein. Of nearly 200,000 distinct CDR3 sequences listed, roughly two thirds are singletons. The sequenced sample was peripheral blood. The receptor set was obtained from a woman in her fifties or sixties with primary liver carcinoma and hepatitis B virus infection.

The chain is built from TRBV12-5 and TRBJ1-1; no firm D call. This CDR3 has 13 amino acids. Trimming removed 3 bases from V and 4 bases from J, with 9 bases in between. Germline lookup yields CDR1 LGHNT and CDR2 FRNRAP. The CDR3 protein is CASGFFVGTEAFF. CDR3 DNA: TGTGCTAGTGGTTTCTTTGTGGGCACTGAAGCTTTCTTT.

This clonotype was seen ten or more times. This chain links TRBV29-1 with TRBJ2-7; D possibly corresponds to TRBD2 (5 bases). Trimming left V 6 bases short and J 9 bases short, with 21 bases between. This CDR3 has 13 residues. Germline lookup yields CDR1 SQVTM and CDR2 ANQGSEA. CDR3 in amino acids: CSVRTGVNRGQYF. The CDR3 region has the DNA TGCAGCGTCCGCACCGGGGTAAACAGAGGGCAGTACTTC.

In regard to this clonotype: One junction end disagrees with the germline gene, perhaps due to a read error. The rearrangement links TRBV11-3 to TRBJ2-2; perhaps TRBD1 as D (5 bases). Germline V lookup: CDR1 SGHNT, CDR2 YENEEA. The CDR3 sequence is 15 residues long. CDR3 sequence: CASSYGRANTGELFF. The CDR3 coding sequence is TGTGCCAGTAGCTACGGCAGGGCGAACACCGGGGAGCTGTTTTTT.

On this clonotype: A junction boundary mismatches the germline segment, possibly from a read error. The chain couples TRBV11-1 to TRBJ2-6; the match to TRBD2 covers 7 bases. The CDR3 loop spans 17 amino acids. Germline CDR1 is SGHAT and CDR2 is FQDESV (reference sequence). The DNA of the CDR3 is TGTGACAGCAGCTTACAAGCGGGAAGCTCTGGGGCCAACGTCCTGACTTTC. Translation gives CDSSLQAGSSGANVLTF.

On this clonotype itself: One junction end disagrees with the germline gene, perhaps due to a read error. The rearrangement joins TRBV11-2 to TRBJ2-7; D is undetermined. Germline V gives CDR1 SGHAT, CDR2 FQNNGV. The CDR3 is 14 amino acids. Here the CDR3 DNA reads TGTGTCAGCAGCTTGACTTGTGTGGCCTACGAGCAGTACTTC. This translates into CVSSLTCVAYEQYF. Complete variable domain (other parts from reference TRBV11-2 and TRBJ2-7): EAGVAQSPRYKIIEKRQSVAFWCNPISGHATLYWYQQILGQGPKLLIQFQNNGVVDDSQLPKDRFSAERLKGVDSTLKIQPAKLEDSAVYLCVSSLTCVAYEQYFGPGTRLTVT.

This clonotype was observed at least ten times. The J gene is TRBJ1-2, the V gene TRBV28, with D tentatively TRBD1 (6 bases). Trimming removed 5 bases at V and 7 bases at J, with 29 bases between. This CDR3 contains 18 residues. From germline, CDR1 is MDHEN and CDR2 SYDVKM. The CDR3 DNA is TGTGCCAGCAGTCACGTATTCCGGGACAAGCAGATCAGGAGTGGCTACACCTTC. It is translated as CASSHVFRDKQIRSGYTF.

As for this clonotype: With a much larger clone just one base away, this may be a read error. This chain connects TRBV4-1 to TRBJ2-3; D is perhaps TRBD1 (5 bases). This CDR3 is 13 amino acids long. The germline V gene encodes CDR1 MGHRA and CDR2 YSYEKL. The CDR3 nucleotides read TGCGCCAGCAGCCAACAGGGCACAGATATGCAGTATTTT. As protein: CASSQQGTDMQYF.

The chain joins TRBV14 to TRBJ2-2, with TRBD1 matching 9 bases. The germline gives CDR1 SGHDN, CDR2 FVKESK. The trim removed 3 bases at V and 4 bases at J, leaving 3 bases unmatched. There are 15 residues in the CDR3. The chain's CDR3 is CASSQTGGFTGELFF. The DNA for the CDR3 is TGTGCCAGCAGCCAGACAGGGGGATTCACCGGGGAGCTGTTTTTT.